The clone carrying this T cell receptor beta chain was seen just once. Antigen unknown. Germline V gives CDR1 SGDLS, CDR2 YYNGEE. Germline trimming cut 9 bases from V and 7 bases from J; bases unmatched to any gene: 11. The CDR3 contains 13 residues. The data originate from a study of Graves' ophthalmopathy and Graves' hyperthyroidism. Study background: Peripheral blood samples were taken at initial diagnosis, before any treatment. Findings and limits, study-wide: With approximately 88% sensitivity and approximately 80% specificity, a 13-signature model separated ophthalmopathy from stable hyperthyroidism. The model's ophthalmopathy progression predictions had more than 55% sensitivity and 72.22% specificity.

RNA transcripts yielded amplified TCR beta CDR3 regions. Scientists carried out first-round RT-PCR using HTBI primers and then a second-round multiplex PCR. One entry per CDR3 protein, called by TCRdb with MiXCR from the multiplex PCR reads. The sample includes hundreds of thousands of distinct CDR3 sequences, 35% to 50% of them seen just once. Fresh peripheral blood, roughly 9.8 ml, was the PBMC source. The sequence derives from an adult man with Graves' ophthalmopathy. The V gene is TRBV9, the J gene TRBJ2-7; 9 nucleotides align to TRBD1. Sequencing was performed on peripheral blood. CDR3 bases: TGTGCCATCTGGGGCGGGACAGGGAGTGAGCAGTACTTC. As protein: CAIWGGTGSEQYF.